The 23 T cell receptor beta chains given below trace back to one sample, sequenced in a study of cytomegalovirus exposure and HLA in healthy donors. PCR amplification relied on 60 Vbeta primers (plus 13 Jbeta primers). Only in-frame clones appear in the TCRdb table, and some are missing; sequencing was by immunoSEQ multiplex PCR. Altogether around 200,000 clones are present, roughly 77% being singletons, with the ten largest covering approximately 4.6%. The sample consisted of PBMCs. All receptors derive from a young man in good health and CMV-seropositive.

V and J are TRBV7-2 and TRBJ2-1, with 10 bases aligning to TRBD2. Trimming took 1 base from V and 3 from J; bases not matched to a gene: 0. The CDR3 spans 15 residues. The germline CDR1 and CDR2 sequences are SGHTA and FQGNSA. The CDR3: CASSLERGGYNEQFF. Written as DNA, the CDR3 is TGTGCCAGCAGCTTAGAGCGGGGGGGCTACAATGAGCAGTTCTTC. Complete variable domain (other parts from reference TRBV7-2 and TRBJ2-1): GAGVSQSPSNKVTEKGKDVELRCDPISGHTALYWYRQSLGQGLEFLIYFQGNSAPDKSGLPSDRFSAERTGGSVSTLTIQRTQQEDSAVYLCASSLERGGYNEQFFGPGTRLTVL.

This chain joins TRBV5-1 and TRBJ2-1; 10 bases are a match to TRBD1. This CDR3 has 14 residues. The germline gives CDR1 SGHRS, CDR2 YFSETQ. Losses at the gene ends were 5 bases for V and 8 bases for J; bases not matched to a gene: 7. CDR3 residues: CASSRDRGVDEQFF. In nucleotides, the CDR3 is TGCGCCAGCAGTCGGGACAGGGGAGTCGATGAGCAGTTCTTC. Filled out from reference TRBV5-1 and TRBJ2-1, the complete variable domain reads KAGVTQTPRYLIKTRGQQVTLSCSPISGHRSVSWYQQTPGQGLQFLFEYFSETQRNKGNFPGRFSGRQFSNSRSEMNVSTLELGDSALYLCASSRDRGVDEQFFGPGTRLTVL.

The chain combines TRBV6-1 with TRBJ1-2; possibly TRBD1 for D (6 bases). This CDR3 has 15 amino acids. Deletions cut 4 bases from V and 7 bases from J, with 19 bases between. CDR1 is MNHNS and CDR2 is SASEGT in the germline V gene. The CDR3 DNA reads as TGTGCCAGCAGTGCGACGGGAGGGGGTGGCTCTGGCTACACCTTC. The encoded protein is CASSATGGGGSGYTF.

This clone has a single count. The chain recombines TRBV9 with TRBJ2-1; TRBD2 aligns across 11 bases. This CDR3 contains 17 residues. V was clipped by 0 bases and J by 7 bases; unmatched bases: 9. CDR1 SGDLS and CDR2 YYNGEE come from the germline V gene. CDR3 sequence (DNA): TGTGCCAGCAGCGTAGCCGATAGCGGGGGGGCCAAAAATGAGCAGTTCTTC. Translating gives CASSVADSGGAKNEQFF.

The chain is built from TRBV4-1 and TRBJ1-6, with a weak D call TRBD1 (6 bases). CDR1 is MGHRA and CDR2 is YSYEKL in the germline V gene. The CDR3 is 15 amino acids. Trimming removed 4 bases from V and 5 bases from J, with 12 bases in between. CDR3 bases: TGCGCCAGCAGCCGCGGACAGAATCATAATTCACCCCTCCACTTT. This gives the protein CASSRGQNHNSPLHF.

J is TRBJ1-1 and V is TRBV19, with TRBD1 matching 8 bases. This CDR3 has 15 residues. The germline gives CDR1 LNHDA, CDR2 SQIVND (reference sequence). V lost 3 bases and J lost 5; bases outside the gene matches: 8. CDR3 sequence: CASSIPGGAGTEAFF. The CDR3 coding sequence is TGTGCCAGTAGTATCCCAGGGGGCGCGGGGACTGAAGCTTTCTTT.

This clone was recorded a few times. The chain combines TRBV10-3 with TRBJ2-7; tentative D call: TRBD2 (6 bases). The CDR3 runs to 14 residues. Between the trimmed V and J ends, which lost 7 bases and 5 bases, there was a span of 18 bases. In germline, CDR1 is ENHRY, CDR2 SYGVKD. The CDR3: CAITARRTGDEQYF. The CDR3 DNA reads as TGTGCCATCACCGCTCGGAGGACGGGGGACGAGCAGTACTTC.

The chain carries TRBV27 and TRBJ2-2, with 7 bases identical to TRBD2. Losses at the gene ends were 6 bases for V and 5 bases for J; bases not matched to a gene: 18. The CDR3 is made up of 18 amino acids. Germline V gene lookup returns CDR1 MNHEY and CDR2 SMNVEV (reference sequence). The chain's CDR3 is CASSRRGVPPEETGELFF. CDR3 DNA: TGTGCCAGCAGCCGCCGGGGGGTGCCCCCGGAGGAAACCGGGGAGCTGTTTTTT.

This clone was counted between two and nine times. This sequence joins TRBV5-1 and TRBJ2-7, with D perhaps matching TRBD2 (6 bases). V was cut by 4 bases and J by 0 bases, with 14 bases left in between. Germline lookup yields CDR1 SGHRS and CDR2 YFSETQ. This CDR3 region has 15 residues. CDR3: CASSPSGYSSYEQYF. The CDR3 nucleotides are TGCGCCAGCAGCCCAAGCGGGTATTCCTCCTACGAGCAGTACTTC.

This clone was counted once. The germline gene is not matched at one end of the junction; a read error may be the cause. V is TRBV7-7 and J is TRBJ2-5; TRBD2 matches at 9 bases. Germline CDR1 reads SSHAT; CDR2 reads FNYEAQ (reference sequence). The CDR3 extends over 14 amino acids. Here the CDR3 DNA reads TGTGCTAGCAGCTCGAGCCGACTAGCGGACGCGGTGAACTTC. It encodes CASSSSRLADAVNF.

The chain recombines TRBV4-2 with TRBJ2-1; TRBD2 agrees at 8 bases. The J segment lost 4 bases and the V segment lost 3 bases, leaving 8 bases of the junction unmatched. CDR1 and CDR2 (germline): LGHNA, YNFKEQ. The CDR3 is 16 amino acids. CDR3 in DNA: TGTGCCAGCAGCCAGGCCGGGACTAGGATTTACAATGAGCAGTTCTTC. It translates to CASSQAGTRIYNEQFF.

The V gene is TRBV19, the J gene TRBJ2-1; TRBD1 matches at 7 bases. Trimming cost V 8 bases and J 1 base; bases outside gene matches: 2. CDR1 and CDR2 (germline): LNHDA, SQIVND (reference sequence). The CDR3 is 13 amino acids. CDR3: CASQTGSYNEQFF. DNA for the CDR3: TGTGCCAGTCAGACAGGGTCCTACAATGAGCAGTTCTTC.

The rearrangement uses TRBV28 and TRBJ2-3; D might be TRBD1 (7 bases). Germline values: CDR1 MDHEN, CDR2 SYDVKM. The germline V and J ends were trimmed by 9 bases and 5 bases, with 21 bases remaining between them. The CDR3 length is 15 residues. The CDR3 region has the DNA TGTGCCAGTCCTCCCTCTCAGGGGGGAATAGATACGCAGTATTTT. It encodes CASPPSQGGIDTQYF.

The V call is TRBV7-6, the J call TRBJ2-1, with 7 bases that match TRBD1. The CDR3 sequence is 16 residues long. Germline CDR1 and CDR2: SGHVS and FNYEAQ. The ends lost 2 bases at V and 8 bases at J; junction bases unmatched: 12. Here the CDR3 reads CASSLQSRDSRHEQFF. As DNA, the CDR3 is TGTGCCAGCAGCTTACAATCACGGGACAGTCGACATGAGCAGTTCTTC.

CDR3 sequence (DNA): TGTGCCAGCAGCCAAGACGCTACTAGCGGGAGGGCCAATGAGCAGTTCTTC. It yields the protein CASSQDATSGRANEQFF. The chain recombines TRBV4-2 with TRBJ2-1; 13 bases are a match to TRBD2. This CDR3 comprises 17 residues. Germline trimming cut 0 bases from V and 6 bases from J; bases unmatched to any gene: 5. Germline assignment: CDR1 LGHNA and CDR2 YNFKEQ.

This clone was picked up a small number of times. This chain connects TRBV27 to TRBJ2-3, with D unresolved. Germline V CDR1 and CDR2: MNHEY, SMNVEV (reference sequence). The V and J ends lost 2 bases and 0 bases respectively, with 12 bases between them. This CDR3 spans 16 amino acids. CDR3 sequence reads: CASSLAPQKSTDTQYF. In DNA form, the CDR3 reads TGTGCCAGCAGTTTAGCCCCACAGAAGAGCACAGATACGCAGTATTTT.

This clone was counted only a few times. The chain combines TRBV19 with TRBJ2-7; TRBD2 matches 9 bases. The germline CDR1 and CDR2 sequences are LNHDA and SQIVND (reference sequence). The CDR3 loop spans 16 amino acids. V lost 3 bases to trimming and J lost 7 bases; unmatched junction nucleotides: 13. The CDR3 DNA reads as TGTGCCAGTAGTATCGGCCTTCCGGGACTAGCAGGGGAGCAGTACTTC. This gives the protein CASSIGLPGLAGEQYF. Drawing the rest from reference TRBV19 and TRBJ2-7, the complete variable domain is DGGITQSPKYLFRKEGQNVTLSCEQNLNHDAMYWYRQDPGQGLRLIYYSQIVNDFQKGDIAEGYSVSREKKESFPLTVTSAQKNPTAFYLCASSIGLPGLAGEQYFGPGTRLTVT.

The chain combines TRBV27 with TRBJ2-3, with TRBD1 matching over 10 bases. V trimming: 7 bases; J trimming: 5 bases; junction bases outside the gene matches: 9. In germline, CDR1 is MNHEY, CDR2 SMNVEV (reference sequence). The CDR3 has 15 amino acids. The CDR3 DNA is TGTGCCAGCATACCCGGGACAGGGGTGAAAGATACGCAGTATTTT. This gives the protein CASIPGTGVKDTQYF.

The chain combines TRBV7-2 with TRBJ1-1; D unclear. Trimming stripped 2 bases from V and 1 base from J, with 8 bases between. The CDR3 totals 14 residues. Germline CDR1 SGHTA, CDR2 FQGNSA. This CDR3 reads CASSLRQPNTEAFF. CDR3 nucleotide sequence: TGTGCCAGCAGCTTACGACAACCGAACACTGAAGCTTTCTTT.

This chain uses TRBV21-1 with TRBJ2-2; the listed D gene, TRBD2, was not tested against the DNA. TRBV21-1 has pseudogene status. There are 17 residues in the CDR3. CDR3: CASSLPTNGGLGGELFF. The CDR3 DNA is TGTGCCAGCAGCCTCCCAACAAACGGGGGGCTGGGCGGGGAGCTGTTTTTT.

To note about this clone: A much larger clone is a single base away; this may be a read error. The chain links TRBV11-2 to TRBJ2-1; 11 positions agree with TRBD2. Germline V gene sequence: CDR1 SGHAT, CDR2 FQNNGV. The CDR3 totals 14 residues. V trimming: 6 bases; J trimming: 3 bases; junction bases outside the gene matches: 1. The CDR3 spells CASSLAGGYNEQFF. CDR3 coding DNA: TGTGCCAGCAGTCTAGCGGGAGGCTACAATGAGCAGTTCTTC.

The J gene is TRBJ2-7, the V gene TRBV28; TRBD1 agrees at 8 bases. This CDR3 region has 15 residues. Germline V gene data show CDR1 as MDHEN and CDR2 as SYDVKM. The V gene end was trimmed by 7 bases and the J gene end by 2 bases; junction bases not matched to a gene: 10. The CDR3 protein is CASNPGQGRAYEQYF. The CDR3 bases are TGTGCCAGCAACCCAGGACAGGGACGCGCCTACGAGCAGTACTTC.

V and J are TRBV6-5 and TRBJ1-5; D perhaps matches TRBD1 (6 bases). This CDR3 contains 15 residues. V was cut by 5 bases and J by 2 bases, with 13 bases left in between. CDR1 and CDR2 from the germline V gene are MNHEY and SVGAGI. DNA of the CDR3: TGTGCCAGCAGTCCCCAGGGGATGGGCAATCAGCCCCAGCATTTT. Its protein is CASSPQGMGNQPQHF.